The 25 T cell receptor beta chains listed next were all sequenced from one sample in a study of cytomegalovirus exposure and HLA in healthy donors. The PCR employed 60 Vbeta primers together with 13 Jbeta primers. TCRdb's table, derived via immunoSEQ multiplex PCR, lists solely in-frame clones and lacks some. The sample lists roughly 150,000 clones; roughly 80% were seen once. Sequenced: PBMCs. The receptors come from a man between 18 and 29 years old in good health and CMV-seropositive.

The V gene is TRBV11-3, the J gene TRBJ2-1; a possible D gene is TRBD1 (6 bases). The germline V gene has CDR1 SGHNT and CDR2 YENEEA. CDR3 size: 14 residues. With 5 bases removed from V and 0 bases from J, the gap between germline ends came to 8 bases. CDR3 sequence (DNA): TGTGCCAGCAGCCTACAGGGCTCCTACAATGAGCAGTTCTTC. Translated: CASSLQGSYNEQFF. Full variable domain (outside the CDR3, taken from reference TRBV11-3 and TRBJ2-1): EAGVVQSPRYKIIEKKQPVAFWCNPISGHNTLYWYLQNLGQGPELLIRYENEEAVDDSQLPKDRFSAERLKGVDSTLKIQPAELGDSAVYLCASSLQGSYNEQFFGPGTRLTVL.

The rearrangement uses TRBV30 and TRBJ2-5; D uncertain. The end of the DNA fits TRBJ2-7 better, so the J call may be wrong. The length of the CDR3 is 11 residues. The germline CDR1 and CDR2 sequences are GTSNPN and SVGIG (reference sequence). In DNA form, the CDR3 reads TGTGCCTGGAGTGTACAGTACGAGCAGTACTTC. Protein sequence: CAWSVQYEQYF.

The chain has TRBV15 and TRBJ2-2, with 9 bases matching TRBD1. The V and J ends lost 8 bases and 6 bases, in that order; junction bases with no gene match: 4. The CDR3 length is 13 residues. Looked up from germline, CDR1 is LNHNV and CDR2 is YYDKDF (reference sequence). CDR3 DNA sequence: TGTGCCACCGGGACAGGGTCCGCCGGGGAGCTGTTTTTT. Translation: CATGTGSAGELFF.

Here the CDR3 reads CASRAGTRAFEQYF. For the CDR3, the DNA is TGTGCCAGCAGGGCCGGGACTAGGGCGTTCGAGCAGTACTTC. The chain uses TRBV27 and TRBJ2-7, with 8 bases that match TRBD2. The CDR3 covers 14 residues. Germline CDR1 is MNHEY and CDR2 is SMNVEV (reference sequence). Germline trimming cut 6 bases from V and 6 bases from J; bases unmatched to any gene: 10.

The V call is TRBV7-6, the J call TRBJ2-5, with D perhaps TRBD1 (6 bases). This CDR3 comprises 14 residues. Trimming removed 5 bases at V and 0 bases at J, with 10 bases between. Looked up from germline, CDR1 is SGHVS and CDR2 is FNYEAQ. The CDR3 reads CASSEQGHQETQYF. The DNA of the CDR3 is TGTGCCAGCAGCGAACAGGGACACCAAGAGACCCAGTACTTC.

The rearrangement links TRBV19 to TRBJ2-7; 7 positions match TRBD2. Germline V gene data show CDR1 as LNHDA and CDR2 as SQIVND (reference sequence). The CDR3 consists of 13 residues. V was clipped by 1 base and J by 6 bases; unmatched bases: 3. The CDR3 sequence is CASSIGGTTEQYF. The CDR3 bases are TGTGCCAGTAGTATAGGAGGGACTACCGAGCAGTACTTC.

The V gene is TRBV18, the J gene TRBJ1-1, with a possible D match to TRBD1 (5 bases). V lost 4 bases to trimming and J lost 3 bases, with 12 bases between them. The CDR3 contains 14 residues. CDR1 is KGHSH and CDR2 is LQKENI in the germline V gene. The CDR3 sequence: CASSRLQGYTEAFF. The CDR3 DNA sequence: TGTGCCAGCTCACGCCTCCAGGGCTACACTGAAGCTTTCTTT.

J is TRBJ1-3 and V is TRBV5-1, with TRBD1 as a possible D gene (5 bases). The CDR3 extends over 17 amino acids. Germline assignment: CDR1 SGHRS and CDR2 YFSETQ. Trimming took off 1 base at V and 0 bases at J, with 14 bases between the two ends. The DNA for the CDR3 is TGCGCCAGCAGCTTGAGACAGCGAACAAGCTCTGGAAACACCATATATTTT. It specifies CASSLRQRTSSGNTIYF.

The chain uses TRBV7-9 and TRBJ1-5, with TRBD1 as a possible D gene (6 bases). Germline CDR1 reads SEHNR; CDR2 reads FQNEAQ (reference sequence). V was shortened by 6 bases and J by 4 bases, with 13 bases between the two germline ends. The CDR3 runs to 14 residues. This CDR3 is CASSPTGGNQPQHF. Written as DNA, the CDR3 is TGTGCCAGCAGTCCGACAGGCGGAAATCAGCCCCAGCATTTT.

The chain uses TRBV5-4 and TRBJ2-5; 10 bases match TRBD2. The V gene's germline CDR1 is SGHNT and CDR2 YYREEE (reference sequence). There are 14 residues in the CDR3. Trimming removed 5 bases from V and 4 bases from J; junction bases left unmatched: 5. The CDR3 spells CASRQTSGPETQYF. The CDR3 bases are TGTGCCAGCAGGCAGACTAGCGGGCCAGAGACCCAGTACTTC.

The V call is TRBV29-1, the J call TRBJ2-7, with 7 bases fitting TRBD1. The germline CDR1 and CDR2 sequences are SQVTM and ANQGSEA. The ends lost 2 bases at V and 2 bases at J; junction bases unmatched: 6. The CDR3 is 14 amino acids. CDR3 sequence reads: CSVETGTETYEQYF. The CDR3 DNA reads as TGCAGCGTTGAAACCGGGACAGAGACCTACGAGCAGTACTTC.

The count of this clone is one. V gene TRBV6-1 combines with J gene TRBJ1-2, with D maybe TRBD1 (5 bases). V was trimmed by 2 bases and J by 2 bases, leaving 12 bases between them. The CDR3 runs to 15 residues. Germline lookup yields CDR1 MNHNS and CDR2 SASEGT. The CDR3 DNA reads TGTGCCAGCAGTGAACTGGATCCAGGGAACTATGGCTACACCTTC. Translated: CASSELDPGNYGYTF.

This chain uses TRBV2 with TRBJ1-1; 8 bases fit TRBD1. There are 14 residues in the CDR3. V lost 9 bases and J lost 4; bases outside the gene matches: 10. Germline CDR1 reads SNHLY; CDR2 reads FYNNEI. CDR3 region: CASIGQGRITEAFF. The DNA for the CDR3 is TGTGCCAGTATAGGACAGGGACGTATCACTGAAGCTTTCTTT.

The V call is TRBV19, the J call TRBJ2-5, with D possibly matching TRBD1 (6 bases). Trimming shortened V by 5 bases and J by 0 bases, and 13 bases separated the two germline ends. CDR3 length: 15 amino acids. The germline V gene has CDR1 LNHDA and CDR2 SQIVND (reference sequence). The CDR3 loop reads CASSSSGADQETQYF. The CDR3 coding sequence is TGTGCCAGTAGTTCTTCAGGGGCGGACCAAGAGACCCAGTACTTC.

This chain connects TRBV4-1 to TRBJ2-7; 9 bases agree with TRBD2. Germline assignment: CDR1 MGHRA and CDR2 YSYEKL. V lost 0 bases and J lost 4; bases outside the gene matches: 7. This CDR3 comprises 16 residues. The CDR3 DNA reads TGCGCCAGCAGCCAAGATTGGCGGGAGGGCCATTACGAGCAGTACTTC. Its translation is CASSQDWREGHYEQYF.

The V and J genes are TRBV11-2 and TRBJ2-5; maybe TRBD2 (5 bases). With 7 bases removed from V and 2 bases from J, the gap between germline ends came to 8 bases. Germline CDR1 is SGHAT and CDR2 is FQNNGV. The CDR3 runs 12 residues. The CDR3, as DNA: TGTGCCAGCACCCCGGGGCAAGAGACCCAGTACTTC. Protein sequence: CASTPGQETQYF.

This chain joins TRBV28 and TRBJ1-5, with unresolved D. The germline V gene has CDR1 MDHEN and CDR2 SYDVKM. This CDR3 region has 15 residues. The V end lost 2 bases, the J end lost 6 bases, and 14 bases lay between the germline ends. CDR3 in amino acids: CASSLGLRGTQPQHF. The CDR3 DNA reads TGTGCCAGCAGTTTAGGACTCCGGGGAACTCAGCCCCAGCATTTT.

CDR3 DNA sequence: TGTGCCAGCAATCTAGACCAGGGCTCTAATCAGCCCCAGCATTTT. This codes for CASNLDQGSNQPQHF. The chain carries TRBV2 and TRBJ1-5, with D possibly matching TRBD1 (5 bases). This CDR3 region has 15 residues. V lost 7 bases and J lost 4, with 17 bases in between. CDR1 SNHLY and CDR2 FYNNEI come from the germline V gene.

The rearrangement links TRBV28 to TRBJ2-5; 11 bases align to TRBD2. Germline values: CDR1 MDHEN, CDR2 SYDVKM. V was pared by 5 bases and J by 4 bases, with 9 bases of the junction left unmatched. There are 16 residues in the CDR3. The chain's CDR3 is CASSANKLAGVETQYF. The CDR3 nucleotides read TGTGCCAGCAGTGCCAACAAACTAGCGGGAGTAGAGACCCAGTACTTC.

Written as DNA, the CDR3 is TGCGCCAGCAGCCAAGACCATGGGACGGGGGACCCCACAGATACGCAGTATTTT. Protein product: CASSQDHGTGDPTDTQYF. The V call is TRBV4-1, the J call TRBJ2-3; D possibly corresponds to TRBD2 (6 bases). The CDR3 sequence is 18 residues long. The V end was cut by 0 bases, the J end by 2 bases, with 18 bases between. In germline, CDR1 is MGHRA, CDR2 YSYEKL.

This clone was picked up one time. The V and J genes are TRBV2 and TRBJ2-3; 8 nucleotides line up with TRBD2. The V segment lost 8 bases and the J segment 5 bases; nucleotides outside the gene matches: 12. The CDR3 spans 15 residues. The germline V gene has CDR1 SNHLY and CDR2 FYNNEI. This CDR3 is CASRGTSGTQDTQYF. CDR3 nucleotides: TGTGCCAGCCGCGGCACTAGCGGCACCCAAGATACGCAGTATTTT.

The chain combines TRBV18 with TRBJ2-2; no reliable D call. The germline V gene has CDR1 KGHSH and CDR2 LQKENI. There are 16 residues in the CDR3. V lost 3 bases, J lost 2 bases, and 13 bases lay in between. The CDR3 protein is CASSPLPKINTGELFF. The CDR3 nucleotides read TGTGCCAGCTCACCGCTACCGAAGATAAACACCGGGGAGCTGTTTTTT.

This rearrangement joins TRBV7-9 to TRBJ1-1, with a possible D match to TRBD1 (5 bases). Germline-derived CDR1 and CDR2 are SEHNR and FQNEAQ (reference sequence). This CDR3 has 16 residues. V gave up 2 bases and J gave up 5 bases, with 18 bases separating them. CDR3 amino acids: CASSLSLSLAGTEAFF. The DNA of the CDR3 is TGTGCCAGCAGCTTATCATTGTCTTTGGCAGGGACTGAAGCTTTCTTT. The whole variable domain, filled in from reference TRBV7-9 and TRBJ1-1, reads DTGVSQNPRHKITKRGQNVTFRCDPISEHNRLYWYRQTLGQGPEFLTYFQNEAQLEKSRLLSDRFSAERPKGSFSTLEIQRTEQGDSAMYLCASSLSLSLAGTEAFFGQGTRLTVV.

CDR3 sequence: CASSPAAGTITDTQYF. The CDR3 coding sequence is TGTGCCAGCAGCCCTGCGGCGGGGACTATCACAGATACGCAGTATTTT. The gene calls are TRBV5-4 and TRBJ2-3, with 7 positions matching TRBD2. This CDR3 has 16 residues. Germline V lookup: CDR1 SGHNT, CDR2 YYREEE (reference sequence). Unmatched junction bases numbered 10, after V lost 4 bases and J lost 2 bases.

This clone came up once. The chain is built from TRBV2 and TRBJ1-4, with D perhaps TRBD1 (6 bases). The V gene's germline CDR1 is SNHLY and CDR2 FYNNEI. Trimming shortened V by 10 bases and J by 4 bases, and 13 bases separated the two germline ends. The CDR3 covers 13 residues. This chain's CDR3 is CANKGTFNEKLFF. The DNA for the CDR3 is TGTGCCAACAAGGGGACATTTAATGAAAAACTGTTTTTT. The full variable domain, with the rest looked up from reference TRBV2 and TRBJ1-4, is EPEVTQTPSHQVTQMGQEVILRCVPISNHLYFYWYRQILGQKVEFLVSFYNNEISEKSEIFDDQFSVERPDGSNFTLKIRSTKLEDSAMYFCANKGTFNEKLFFGSGTQLSVL.